The source of this T cell receptor beta chain is a study of T-cell reconstitution after alpha-beta-depleted transplantation in children. The authors prepared the TCRbeta library with unique molecular identifiers. MiXCR, run by TCRdb on the PCR reads, gives a single entry per CDR3 protein. The sample consists of 450,000 to 700,000 distinct CDR3 sequences, over 25% of them appearing once. The CDR3 contains 17 residues. V lost 7 bases, J lost 1 base, and 11 bases stayed unmatched. The chain uses TRBV12-3 or TRBV12-4 and TRBJ2-7; 12 bases match TRBD1. The source is a boy younger than two with Wiskott-Aldrich syndrome, due to receive a stem cell transplant. Sequences were derived from PBMCs, sampled before TCRalphabeta/CD19-depleted stem cell transplant. CDR3 bases: TGTGCCAGCACCCGTGGGACAGGGGGCCATTATTCCTACGAGCAGTACTTC. This translates into CASTRGTGGHYSYEQYF.